This T cell receptor beta chain was documented in a study of patients and donors after allogeneic stem cell transplantation. V was shortened by 1 base and J by 4 bases, with 14 bases between the two germline ends. CDR1 and CDR2 (germline): SGHTA, FQGNSA. The CDR3 runs 16 residues. MiXCR, run by TCRdb on the RT-PCR reads, gives a single entry per CDR3 protein. This table holds roughly 960,000 distinct CDR3 sequences, about a sixth found once. The V call is TRBV7-2, the J call TRBJ1-5; D call uncertain. Input material: blood, either unsorted or a sorted T cell fraction (not recorded which). The receptor was isolated from a human donor who was either an allogeneic HSCT recipient or a stem cell or donor lymphocyte infusion donor (not recorded which). It is not recorded whose cells these are; they may come from a transplant donor. The CDR3 coding sequence is TGTGCCAGCAGCTTAGGACCCGCCCAGGTTAATCAGCCCCAGCATTTT. Protein sequence: CASSLGPAQVNQPQHF.